This T cell receptor beta chain is from a study of blood T cell repertoires in COVID-19 (dated by TCRdb to between 2020 and 2021). Regarding the study in general: Samples from collaborators originated in the United States, Italy and Spain and spanned both the acute and convalescent phases of COVID-19. The samples were drawn from the first 160 participants of the ongoing ImmuneRACE study and from 950 to 1,500 subjects provided by 6 global collaborators. The repertoires were released in a freely available public database intended as a resource for research on the immune response to SARS-CoV-2. Where available, HLA class I and class II types were taken from metadata supplied by the sample provider and were not determined by assay-based typing. Subjects who had been exposed to COVID-19, were actively infected with it, or had recovered from it provided the deeply sampled blood TCRbeta repertoires that made up the dataset. The sample metadata nearly always contained a de-identified subject ID, COVID-19 status, age in years and sex. The prospective study material was composed of cDNA or gDNA derived from T cells, B-cell-depleted T cells, or PBMCs. General findings and caveats noted by the study authors: Clinical and demographic metadata were provided uncurated, with the amount varying by source and participant.

The CDR3 covers 17 residues, taking in both the cysteine and the phenylalanine. The entry retains the CDR3 DNA only, 51 bases that are in frame from base 1. Via the germline V gene, CDR1 is SGHAT and CDR2 FQNNGV. Trimming accounts for 5 bases at V and 2 bases at J, while the number of junction bases matched to no gene is 4. One collaborating source in Seattle enrolled patients while the patients were actively infected and followed the patients over time throughout the course of disease. Each collaborating institution followed its own protocols to collect whole blood in K2EDTA tubes. For TCRbeta analysis, collaborators shipped samples as frozen whole blood, isolated PBMCs, or DNA extracted from either of those sample types. A remark on this clone: Its recognized antigen is unknown. One base away there is no much larger clone; base qualities are not given.

The immunoSEQ Assay, a bias-controlled multiplex PCR, was used to amplify TCRbeta CDR3 regions from genomic DNA. Regarding the original processing steps: The number of nucleated cells in each sample was estimated from the amplification of reference gene primers within the assay. To quantify the absolute abundance of each unique TCRbeta CDR3 rearrangement, sequence reads were collapsed and filtered. For each sample, productive Simpson clonality was calculated as the square root of Simpson's diversity index across productive rearrangements. Held by TCRdb, this immuneACCESS table contains in-frame sequences only and omits some clones. Under half of the omission traces to an unresolved V gene where checked; the cause of the rest is unknown. V and J calls plus clone size are reproduced from that table; the DNA served to infer D and trimming. Here the sample has a few hundred thousand clones; about 92% occur a single time. The top ten constitute around 3.9% of the sample.

Sequencing was done on a sample of peripheral blood. This TCR derives from a woman aged 55 to 70 with COVID-19, enrolled during active disease. Recombination connected TRBV11-2 to TRBJ2-1; 15 middle bases align to TRBD2. The DNA is as follows: TGTGCCAGCAGCGGGACTAGCGGGGGGCTTCCCTACAATGAGCAGTTCTTC. The translation is CASSGTSGGLPYNEQFF.